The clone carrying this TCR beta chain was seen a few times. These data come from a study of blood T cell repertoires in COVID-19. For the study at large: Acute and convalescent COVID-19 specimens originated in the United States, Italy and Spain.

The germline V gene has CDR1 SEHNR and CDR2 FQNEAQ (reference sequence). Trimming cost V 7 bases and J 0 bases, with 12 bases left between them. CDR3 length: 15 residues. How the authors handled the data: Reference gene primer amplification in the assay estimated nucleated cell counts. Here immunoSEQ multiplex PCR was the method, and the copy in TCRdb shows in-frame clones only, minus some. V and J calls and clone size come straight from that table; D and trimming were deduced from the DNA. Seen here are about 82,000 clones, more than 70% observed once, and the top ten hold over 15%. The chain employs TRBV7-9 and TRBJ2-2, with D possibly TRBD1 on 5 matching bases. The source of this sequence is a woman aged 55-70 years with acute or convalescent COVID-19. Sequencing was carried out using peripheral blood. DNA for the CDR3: TGTGCCAGCACCTCAGGGTTAACGAACACCGGGGAGCTGTTTTTT. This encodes CASTSGLTNTGELFF.